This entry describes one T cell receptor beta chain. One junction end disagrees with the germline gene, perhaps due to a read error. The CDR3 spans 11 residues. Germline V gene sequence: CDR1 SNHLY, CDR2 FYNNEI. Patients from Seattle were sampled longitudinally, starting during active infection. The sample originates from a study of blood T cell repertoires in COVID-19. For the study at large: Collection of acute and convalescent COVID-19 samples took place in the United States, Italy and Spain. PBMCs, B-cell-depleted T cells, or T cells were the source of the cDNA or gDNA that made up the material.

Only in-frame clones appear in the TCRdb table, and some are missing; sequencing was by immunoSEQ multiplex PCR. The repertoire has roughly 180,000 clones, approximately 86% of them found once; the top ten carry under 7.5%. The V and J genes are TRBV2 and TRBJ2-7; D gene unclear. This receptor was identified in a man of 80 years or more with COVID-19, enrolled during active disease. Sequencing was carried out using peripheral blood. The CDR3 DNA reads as TGTGCCAGCAGTGTCGATGGTGAAGCAAGCTTC. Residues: CASSVDGEASF. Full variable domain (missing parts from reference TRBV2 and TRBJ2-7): EPEVTQTPSHQVTQMGQEVILRCVPISNHLYFYWYRQILGQKVEFLVSFYNNEISEKSEIFDDQFSVERPDGSNFTLKIRSTKLEDSAMYFCASSVDGEASFGPGTRLTVT.